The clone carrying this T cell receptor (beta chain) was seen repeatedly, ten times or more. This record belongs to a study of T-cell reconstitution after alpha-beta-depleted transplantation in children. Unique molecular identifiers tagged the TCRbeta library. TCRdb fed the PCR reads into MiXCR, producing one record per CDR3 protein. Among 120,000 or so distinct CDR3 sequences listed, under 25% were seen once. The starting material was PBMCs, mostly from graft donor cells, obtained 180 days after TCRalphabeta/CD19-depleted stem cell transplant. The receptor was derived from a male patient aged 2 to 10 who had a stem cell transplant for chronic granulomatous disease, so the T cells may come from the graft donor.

Here the CDR3 DNA reads TGCAGTGCGCCAAACTACATCAGCTCTGGAAACACCATATATTTT. The encoded protein is CSAPNYISSGNTIYF. The chain joins TRBV20-1 to TRBJ1-3; unclear D gene. The CDR3 has 15 amino acids. Germline V gene lookup returns CDR1 DFQATT and CDR2 SNEGSKA (reference sequence). Trimming shortened V by 6 bases and J by 0 bases, and 15 bases separated the two germline ends.